The clone carrying this T cell receptor beta chain showed up just a few times. The data were taken from a study of blood T cell repertoires in COVID-19. At the level of the study: Spain, Italy and the United States supplied samples that represented acute and convalescent COVID-19. T cells, B-cell-depleted T cells, or PBMCs supplied cDNA or gDNA.

Per the authors' pipeline: It was from reference gene primer amplification that nucleated cell counts were estimated. Profiling relied on immunoSEQ multiplex PCR, and the TCRdb table lists in-frame clones only, not all of them. V, J and clone size were drawn from that table, and D and trimming were deduced from the DNA. The sample has about 170,000 clones; approximately 92% are singletons. This clonotype was obtained from a woman in her forties or fifties with acute or convalescent COVID-19. Sequencing input: peripheral blood.

CDR3 in amino acids: CASSLVQDTDTQYF. In DNA, the CDR3 is TGCGCCAGCAGCTTGGTTCAGGACACAGATACGCAGTATTTT. The gene calls are TRBV5-1 and TRBJ2-3; D remains unclear. Deletions cut 0 bases from V and 2 bases from J, with 7 bases between. The CDR3 runs to 14 residues. Germline V gene lookup returns CDR1 SGHRS and CDR2 YFSETQ. The variable domain in full, with the rest retrieved from reference TRBV5-1 and TRBJ2-3, is KAGVTQTPRYLIKTRGQQVTLSCSPISGHRSVSWYQQTPGQGLQFLFEYFSETQRNKGNFPGRFSGRQFSNSRSEMNVSTLELGDSALYLCASSLVQDTDTQYFGPGTRLTVL.